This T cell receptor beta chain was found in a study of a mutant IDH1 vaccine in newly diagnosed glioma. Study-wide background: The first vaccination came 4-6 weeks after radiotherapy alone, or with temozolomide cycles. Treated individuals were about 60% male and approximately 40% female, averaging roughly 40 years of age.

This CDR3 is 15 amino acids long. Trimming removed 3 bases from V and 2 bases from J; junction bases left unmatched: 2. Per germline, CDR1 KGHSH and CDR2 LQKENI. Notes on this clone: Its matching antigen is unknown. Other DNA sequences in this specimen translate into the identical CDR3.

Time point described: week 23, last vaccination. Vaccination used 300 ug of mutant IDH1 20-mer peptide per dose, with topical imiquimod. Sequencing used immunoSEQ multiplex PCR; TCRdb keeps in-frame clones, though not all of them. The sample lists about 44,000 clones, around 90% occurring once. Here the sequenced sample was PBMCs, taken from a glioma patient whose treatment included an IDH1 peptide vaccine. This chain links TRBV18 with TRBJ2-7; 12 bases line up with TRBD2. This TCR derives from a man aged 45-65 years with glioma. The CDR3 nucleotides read TGTGCCAGCTCACCGCGGACTAGCGGGGCCTACGAGCAGTACTTC. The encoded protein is CASSPRTSGAYEQYF.